This is a list of T cell receptor beta chains from one sample in a study of regulatory T cells in long-lasting Graves disease. TCRdb reanalysed the multiplex PCR reads using MiXCR and keeps one entry per CDR3 protein. This table has about 350,000 distinct CDR3 sequences, approximately 16% appearing once. Another study also made use of these data, one on T cells in Graves' hyperthyroidism and ophthalmopathy.

This specimen was peripheral blood mononuclear cells (PBMCs), taken at new diagnosis, from a patient treated with antithyroid drugs. The source is a man between 35 and 55 years old with Graves disease. Both conserved end residues are part of each CDR3. The order of the fields is CDR3 length, clone size, D gene, J gene, V gene, CDR3 DNA, CDR3 protein. The D gene is left open where the match is weak. Only some rows state a clone size, as once, few, many or a class for expanded clones.

len: 16
abundance: many
d_gene: .
j_gene: TRBJ2-2
v_gene: TRBV30
CDR3nt: TGTGCCCGCAATCGGGGGGCTACCTTGAACACCGGGGAGCTGTTTTTT
CDR3aa: CARNRGATLNTGELFF

len: 14
abundance: .
d_gene: .
j_gene: TRBJ2-2
v_gene: TRBV20-1
CDR3nt: TGCAGTGCTTCCTCGACCCGCTCGTCCGGGGAGCTGTTTTTT
CDR3aa: CSASSTRSSGELFF

len: 14
abundance: .
d_gene: .
j_gene: TRBJ1-6
v_gene: TRBV6-9
CDR3nt: TGTGCCAGCAGTTACCGCCACTATAATTCACCCCTCCACTTT
CDR3aa: CASSYRHYNSPLHF

len: 14
abundance: many
d_gene: TRBD1
j_gene: TRBJ1-1
v_gene: TRBV12-3/TRBV12-4
CDR3nt: TGTGCCAGCAGTTCCGTGGGGACAGGGGGCCTTGCTTTCTTT
CDR3aa: CASSSVGTGGLAFF

len: 15
abundance: many
d_gene: TRBD2
j_gene: TRBJ2-1
v_gene: TRBV5-1
CDR3nt: TGCGCCAGCAGCGTCACTAGCGGGGGGGCAGATGAGCAGTTCTTC
CDR3aa: CASSVTSGGADEQFF

len: 15
abundance: many
d_gene: .
j_gene: TRBJ1-1
v_gene: TRBV12-3/TRBV12-4
CDR3nt: TGTGCCAGCAGTCCTATAGGGGGGGGGCCGATTGAAGCTTTCTTT
CDR3aa: CASSPIGGGPIEAFF

len: 14
abundance: many
d_gene: .
j_gene: TRBJ2-7
v_gene: TRBV3-1
CDR3nt: TGTGCCAGCAGCTACCGGGCCGCCGGGAACGAGCAGTACTTC
CDR3aa: CASSYRAAGNEQYF

len: 13
abundance: .
d_gene: .
j_gene: TRBJ2-7
v_gene: TRBV7-9
CDR3nt: TGTGCCAGCAGCGACCGAGTCCCCTACGAGCAGTACTTC
CDR3aa: CASSDRVPYEQYF

len: 15
abundance: .
d_gene: .
j_gene: TRBJ2-3
v_gene: TRBV20-1
CDR3nt: TGCAGTGCAGAAGGGGCAGGGATTCGCACAGATACGCAGTATTTT
CDR3aa: CSAEGAGIRTDTQYF

len: 15
abundance: many
d_gene: .
j_gene: TRBJ2-1
v_gene: TRBV2
CDR3nt: TGTGCCAGCAGTGAGAGGACAGGGAGGGACAATGAGCAGTTCTTC
CDR3aa: CASSERTGRDNEQFF

len: 16
abundance: .
d_gene: .
j_gene: TRBJ2-2
v_gene: TRBV15
CDR3nt: TGTGCCACCAGCAGAGCAGCAGGGGTCCGCACCGGGGAGCTGTTTTTT
CDR3aa: CATSRAAGVRTGELFF